The source of this TCR beta chain is a study of OX40 agonist ivuxolimab in advanced cancers. Study at large: Around 40% of patients had received prior checkpoint inhibitor therapy. General study findings and limits: Expanded clones tended on average to be more numerous among CD8+ T cells than CD4+.

A remark on this clone: What it binds is not known.

TCRdb's table, derived via immunoSEQ multiplex PCR, lists solely in-frame clones and lacks some. The repertoire consists of 65,000 to 75,000 clones, with about 85% occurring once and the leading ten covering approximately 2%. Cycle 7 day 1, cycle 4 day 1, and baseline were the timepoints at which blood was sampled. This CDR3 region has 14 residues. The germline gives CDR1 MNHEY, CDR2 SMNVEV (reference sequence). Trimming took 4 bases from V and 6 from J, leaving 13 bases between them. V usage is TRBV27 and J usage is TRBJ1-5; D unresolved. The source is an adult with an advanced solid tumor such as melanoma, head and neck, liver or kidney cancer. The sample was CD4+ or CD8+ T cells sorted from blood, taken in a trial of the OX40 agonist ivuxolimab. CDR3 amino acids: CASSSGLRGQPQHF. The CDR3 DNA sequence: TGTGCCAGCAGTTCAGGACTCCGCGGTCAGCCCCAGCATTTT.